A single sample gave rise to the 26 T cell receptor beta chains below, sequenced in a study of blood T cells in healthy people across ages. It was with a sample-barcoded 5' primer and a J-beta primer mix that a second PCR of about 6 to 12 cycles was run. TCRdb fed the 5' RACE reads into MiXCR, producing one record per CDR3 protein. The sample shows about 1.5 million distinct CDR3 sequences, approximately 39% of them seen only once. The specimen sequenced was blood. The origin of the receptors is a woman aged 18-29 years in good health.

The CDR3: CASSLDSSRGKTQYF. The CDR3 bases are TGTGCCAGCAGCTTAGATTCGTCCAGGGGGAAGACCCAGTACTTC. This chain links TRBV7-2 with TRBJ2-5, with 7 bases lining up with TRBD1. This CDR3 comprises 15 residues. Germline trimming cut 1 base from V and 6 bases from J; bases unmatched to any gene: 8. Germline V gene sequence: CDR1 SGHTA, CDR2 FQGNSA.

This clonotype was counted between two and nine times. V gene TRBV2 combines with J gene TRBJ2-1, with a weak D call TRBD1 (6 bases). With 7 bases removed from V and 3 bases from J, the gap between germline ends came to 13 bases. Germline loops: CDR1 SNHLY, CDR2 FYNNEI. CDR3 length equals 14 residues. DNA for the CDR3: TGTGCCAGCATAAACAGGGTTGTCTACAATGAGCAGTTCTTC. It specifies CASINRVVYNEQFF.

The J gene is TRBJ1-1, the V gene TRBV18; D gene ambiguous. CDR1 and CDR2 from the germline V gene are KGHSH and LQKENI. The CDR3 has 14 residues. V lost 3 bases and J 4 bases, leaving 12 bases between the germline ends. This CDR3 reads CASSPSAVATEAFF. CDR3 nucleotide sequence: TGTGCCAGCTCACCCTCTGCTGTGGCCACTGAAGCTTTCTTT.

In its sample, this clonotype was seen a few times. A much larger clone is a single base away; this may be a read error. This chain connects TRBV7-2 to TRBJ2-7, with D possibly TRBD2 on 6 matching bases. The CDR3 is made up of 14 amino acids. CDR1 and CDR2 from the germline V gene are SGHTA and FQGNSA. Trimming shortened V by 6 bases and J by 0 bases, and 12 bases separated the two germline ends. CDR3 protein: CASRSRGNSYEQYF. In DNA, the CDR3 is TGTGCCAGCAGAAGCCGCGGGAACTCCTACGAGCAGTACTTC.

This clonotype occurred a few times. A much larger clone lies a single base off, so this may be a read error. CDR3 in amino acids: CASSVGQGLETQYF. CDR3 bases: TGTGCTAGCAGCGTAGGACAGGGTCTGGAGACCCAGTACTTC. The chain carries TRBV7-7 and TRBJ2-5; TRBD1 agrees at 8 bases. From germline, CDR1 is SSHAT and CDR2 FNYEAQ (reference sequence). This CDR3 has 14 residues. The variable domain in full, completed from reference TRBV7-7 and TRBJ2-5, reads GAGVSQSPRYKVTKRGQDVTLRCDPISSHATLYWYQQALGQGPEFLTYFNYEAQPDKSGLPSDRFSAERPEGSISTLTIQRTEQRDSAMYRCASSVGQGLETQYFGPGTRLLVL.

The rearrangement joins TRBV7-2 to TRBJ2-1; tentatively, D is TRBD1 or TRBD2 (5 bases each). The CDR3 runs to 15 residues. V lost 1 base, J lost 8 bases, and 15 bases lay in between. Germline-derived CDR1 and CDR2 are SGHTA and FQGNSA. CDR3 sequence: CASSLGGRMYDEQFF. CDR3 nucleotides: TGTGCCAGCAGCTTAGGGGGACGGATGTACGATGAGCAGTTCTTC.

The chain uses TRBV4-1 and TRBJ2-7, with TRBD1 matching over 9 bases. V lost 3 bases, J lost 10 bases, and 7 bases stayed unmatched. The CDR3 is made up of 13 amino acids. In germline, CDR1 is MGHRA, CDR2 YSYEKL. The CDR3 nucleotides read TGCGCCAGCAGCCAGGGACAGGGAAGCAGTCAGTACTTC. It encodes CASSQGQGSSQYF.

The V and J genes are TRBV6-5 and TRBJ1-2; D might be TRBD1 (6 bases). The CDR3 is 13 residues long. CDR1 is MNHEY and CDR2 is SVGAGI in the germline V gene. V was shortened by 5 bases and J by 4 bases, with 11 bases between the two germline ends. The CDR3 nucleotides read TGTGCCAGCAGTGACCCCAGGGGCTATGGCTACACCTTC. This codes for CASSDPRGYGYTF.

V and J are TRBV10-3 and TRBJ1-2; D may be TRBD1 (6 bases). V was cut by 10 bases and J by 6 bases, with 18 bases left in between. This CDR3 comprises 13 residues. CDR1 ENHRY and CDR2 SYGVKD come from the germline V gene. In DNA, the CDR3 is TGTGCCAGCCTCCTAGGGGGGGCTGATGGCTACACCTTC. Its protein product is CASLLGGADGYTF.

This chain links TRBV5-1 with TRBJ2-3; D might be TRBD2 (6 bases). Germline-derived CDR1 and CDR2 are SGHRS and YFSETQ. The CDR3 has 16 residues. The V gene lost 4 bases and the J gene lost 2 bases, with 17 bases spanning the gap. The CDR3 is CASSPAWTTDTDTQYF. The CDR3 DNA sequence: TGCGCCAGCAGCCCGGCCTGGACTACCGACACAGATACGCAGTATTTT.

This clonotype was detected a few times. CDR3 loop: CASSPGPNDEQYF. In DNA form, the CDR3 reads TGTGCCAGCAGCCCGGGACCTAACGACGAGCAGTACTTC. The rearrangement joins TRBV7-2 to TRBJ2-7; TRBD1 or TRBD2 may be the D gene (5 bases each). Germline lookup yields CDR1 SGHTA and CDR2 FQGNSA. V lost 5 bases to trimming and J lost 5 bases, with 13 bases between them. CDR3 length equals 13 residues.

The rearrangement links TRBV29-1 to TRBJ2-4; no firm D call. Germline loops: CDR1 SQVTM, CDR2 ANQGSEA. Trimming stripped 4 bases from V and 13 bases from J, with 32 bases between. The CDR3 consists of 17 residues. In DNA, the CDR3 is TGCAGCGTTGTATTATCCGATGCGACATGGGCAGAATCGAAGCAGTACTTC. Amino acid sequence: CSVVLSDATWAESKQYF.

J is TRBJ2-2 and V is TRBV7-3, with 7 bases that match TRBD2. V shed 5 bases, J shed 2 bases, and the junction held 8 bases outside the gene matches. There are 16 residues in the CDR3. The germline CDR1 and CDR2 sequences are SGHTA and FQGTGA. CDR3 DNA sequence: TGTGCCAGCAGCCATGGTGCGGGAGCCAACACCGGGGAGCTGTTTTTT. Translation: CASSHGAGANTGELFF.

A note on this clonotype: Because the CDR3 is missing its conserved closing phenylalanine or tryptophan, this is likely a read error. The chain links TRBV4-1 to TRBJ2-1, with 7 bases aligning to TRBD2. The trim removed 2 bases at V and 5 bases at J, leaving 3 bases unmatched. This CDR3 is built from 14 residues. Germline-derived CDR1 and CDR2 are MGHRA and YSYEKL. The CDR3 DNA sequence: TGCGCCAGCAGCCAACGGGCGGGGGACAATGAGCAGTTCTTA. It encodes CASSQRAGDNEQFL.

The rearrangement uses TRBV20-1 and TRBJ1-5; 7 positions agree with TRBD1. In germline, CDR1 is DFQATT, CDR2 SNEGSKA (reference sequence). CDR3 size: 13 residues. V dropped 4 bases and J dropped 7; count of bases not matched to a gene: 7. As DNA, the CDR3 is TGCAGTGCTATCGGACAGGTTACCCAGCCCCAGCATTTT. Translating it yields CSAIGQVTQPQHF.

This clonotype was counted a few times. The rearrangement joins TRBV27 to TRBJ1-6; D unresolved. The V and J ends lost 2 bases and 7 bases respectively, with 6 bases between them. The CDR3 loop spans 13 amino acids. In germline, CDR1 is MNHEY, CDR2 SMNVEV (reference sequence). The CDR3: CASSLTRNSPLHF. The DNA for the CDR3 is TGTGCCAGCAGTTTAACGAGGAATTCACCCCTCCACTTT.

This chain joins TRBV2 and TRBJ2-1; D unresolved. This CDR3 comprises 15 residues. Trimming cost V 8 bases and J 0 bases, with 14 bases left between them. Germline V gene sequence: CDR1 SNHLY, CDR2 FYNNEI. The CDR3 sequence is CASLRWGSSYNEQFF. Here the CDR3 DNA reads TGTGCCAGCCTTAGATGGGGAAGCTCCTACAATGAGCAGTTCTTC.

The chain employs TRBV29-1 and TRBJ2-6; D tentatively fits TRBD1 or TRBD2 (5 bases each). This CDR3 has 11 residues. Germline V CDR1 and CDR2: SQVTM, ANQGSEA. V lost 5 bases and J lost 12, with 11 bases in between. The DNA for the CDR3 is TGCAGCGTTATGACAGAGGGCGTCCTGACTTTC. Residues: CSVMTEGVLTF. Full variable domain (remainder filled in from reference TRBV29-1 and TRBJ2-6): SAVISQKPSRDICQRGTSLTIQCQVDSQVTMMFWYRQQPGQSLTLIATANQGSEATYESGFVIDKFPISRPNLTFSTLTVSNMSPEDSSIYLCSVMTEGVLTFGAGSRLTVL.

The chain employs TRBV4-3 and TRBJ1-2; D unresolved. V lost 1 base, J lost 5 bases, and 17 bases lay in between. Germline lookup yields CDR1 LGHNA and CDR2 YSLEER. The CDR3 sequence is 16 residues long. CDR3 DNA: TGCGCCAGCAGCCAAGTTGTTGCGGAGGGATATTATGGCTACACCTTC. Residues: CASSQVVAEGYYGYTF.

The CDR3 sequence is CASTSGGADGYTF. Written as DNA, the CDR3 is TGTGCCAGCACAAGCGGGGGCGCGGATGGCTACACCTTC. The V and J genes are TRBV2 and TRBJ1-2; a possible D gene is TRBD1 (6 bases). In germline, CDR1 is SNHLY, CDR2 FYNNEI. The CDR3 extends over 13 amino acids. The V gene lost 7 bases and the J gene lost 6 bases, with 15 bases spanning the gap.

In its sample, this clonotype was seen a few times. The CDR3 region has the DNA TGTGCCAGTAGTATAGCTAGCGGGGGGTACAATGAGCAGTTCTTC. It yields the protein CASSIASGGYNEQFF. This sequence joins TRBV19 and TRBJ2-1; TRBD2 agrees at 11 bases. The J segment lost 4 bases and the V segment lost 1 base, leaving 0 bases of the junction unmatched. The CDR3 length is 15 residues. Germline CDR1 is LNHDA and CDR2 is SQIVND (reference sequence).

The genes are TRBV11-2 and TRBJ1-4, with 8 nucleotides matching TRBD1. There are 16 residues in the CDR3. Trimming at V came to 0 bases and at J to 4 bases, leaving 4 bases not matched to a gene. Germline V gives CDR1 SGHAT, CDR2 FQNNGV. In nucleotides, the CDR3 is TGTGCCAGCAGCTTAGAGGGGACAGGATTTAATGAAAAACTGTTTTTT. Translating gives CASSLEGTGFNEKLFF.

The DNA for the CDR3 is TGCAGTGCGAGGGAGGAAAGACTCGAGCAGTACTTC. Translating it yields CSAREERLEQYF. This sequence joins TRBV20-1 and TRBJ2-7; D perhaps matches TRBD2 (6 bases). This CDR3 has 12 amino acids. V was cut by 6 bases and J by 6 bases, with 15 bases left in between. Germline CDR1 is DFQATT and CDR2 is SNEGSKA (reference sequence).

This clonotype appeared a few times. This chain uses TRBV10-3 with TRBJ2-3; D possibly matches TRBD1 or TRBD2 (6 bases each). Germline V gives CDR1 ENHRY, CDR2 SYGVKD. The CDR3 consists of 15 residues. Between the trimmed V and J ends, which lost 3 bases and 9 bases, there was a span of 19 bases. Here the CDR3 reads CAISDLRGGTDTQYF. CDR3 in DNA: TGTGCCATCAGTGACCTCCGAGGGGGGACGGACACGCAGTATTTT.

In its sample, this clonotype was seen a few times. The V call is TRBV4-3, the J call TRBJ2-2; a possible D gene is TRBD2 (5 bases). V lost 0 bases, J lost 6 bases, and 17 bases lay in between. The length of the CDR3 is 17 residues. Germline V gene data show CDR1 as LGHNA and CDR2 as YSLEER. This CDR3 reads CASSQEVVDGIAGELFF. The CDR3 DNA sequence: TGCGCCAGCAGCCAAGAAGTGGTAGACGGGATAGCCGGGGAGCTGTTTTTT.

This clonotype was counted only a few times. The CDR3 is CSASSLAEGGTDTQYF. The CDR3 coding sequence is TGCAGTGCTAGTTCTCTAGCGGAGGGGGGGACAGATACGCAGTATTTT. The chain recombines TRBV20-1 with TRBJ2-3, with D perhaps matching TRBD2 (7 bases). V gave up 3 bases and J gave up 3 bases, with 19 bases separating them. The CDR3 spans 16 residues. Germline loops: CDR1 DFQATT, CDR2 SNEGSKA (reference sequence).